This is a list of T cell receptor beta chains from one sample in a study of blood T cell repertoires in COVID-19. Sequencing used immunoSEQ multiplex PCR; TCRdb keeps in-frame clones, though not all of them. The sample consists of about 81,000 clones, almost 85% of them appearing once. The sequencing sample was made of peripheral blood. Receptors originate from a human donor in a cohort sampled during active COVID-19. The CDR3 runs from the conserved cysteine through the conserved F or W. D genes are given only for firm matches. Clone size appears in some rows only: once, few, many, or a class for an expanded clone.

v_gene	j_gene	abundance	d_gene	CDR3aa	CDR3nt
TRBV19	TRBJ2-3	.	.	CASSTQWLAVTQYF	TGTGCCAGTAGTACCCAATGGTTGGCTGTTACGCAGTATTTT
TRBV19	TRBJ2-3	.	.	CASTTGTLSTDTQYF	TGTGCCAGTACCACCGGGACATTGAGCACAGATACGCAGTATTTT
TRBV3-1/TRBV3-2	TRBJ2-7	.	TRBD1	CASSQDRDRGEQYF	TGTGCCAGCAGCCAAGACCGGGACAGGGGGGAGCAGTACTTC
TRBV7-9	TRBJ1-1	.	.	CASSTQQSPNTEAFF	TGTGCCAGCAGCACTCAACAGAGTCCAAACACTGAAGCTTTCTTT
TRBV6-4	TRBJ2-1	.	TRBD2	CASSDSGLAYEQFF	TGTGCCAGCAGTGACTCTGGACTAGCATATGAGCAGTTCTTC
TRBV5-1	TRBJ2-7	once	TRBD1	CASSSGNVWTGGKSEQYF	TGCGCCAGCAGCTCCGGCAACGTCTGGACAGGGGGAAAGAGCGAGCAGTACTTC
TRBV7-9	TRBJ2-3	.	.	CASIAQAATDTQYF	TGTGCCAGCATTGCTCAGGCCGCAACAGATACGCAGTATTTT
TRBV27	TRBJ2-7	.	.	CASSLSQGGRGEQYF	TGTGCCAGCAGTTTATCCCAGGGAGGCAGAGGCGAGCAGTACTTC
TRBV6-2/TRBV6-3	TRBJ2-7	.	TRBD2	CASSSQSPGLGAYEQYF	TGTGCCAGCAGTTCTCAGTCGCCGGGACTAGGGGCCTACGAGCAGTACTTC
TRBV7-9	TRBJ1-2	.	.	CASSLWEFYGYTF	TGTGCCAGCAGCTTATGGGAGTTCTATGGCTACACCTTC
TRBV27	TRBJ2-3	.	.	CASANRAPGTDTQYF	TGTGCCAGCGCGAACAGGGCGCCCGGCACAGATACGCAGTATTTT
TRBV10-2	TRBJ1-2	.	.	CASSVGGWGDYGYTF	TGCGCCAGCAGTGTGGGAGGGTGGGGCGACTATGGCTACACCTTC
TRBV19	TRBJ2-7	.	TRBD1	CASRTGADEQYF	TGTGCCAGTAGGACAGGGGCAGACGAGCAGTACTTC
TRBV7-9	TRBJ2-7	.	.	CASSLADIYEQYF	TGTGCCAGCAGCTTAGCGGACATCTACGAGCAGTACTTC
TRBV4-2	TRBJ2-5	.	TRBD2	CASSQVWRLAGAIQETQYF	TGTGCCAGCAGCCAAGTCTGGAGACTAGCGGGGGCGATCCAAGAGACCCAGTACTTC
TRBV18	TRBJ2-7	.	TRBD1	CASSPPGQMDYEQYF	TGTGCCAGCTCACCACCGGGACAGATGGACTACGAGCAGTACTTC
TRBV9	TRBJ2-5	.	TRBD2	CASSVGTSGGEETQYF	TGTGCCAGCAGCGTAGGGACTAGCGGGGGAGAAGAGACCCAGTACTTC
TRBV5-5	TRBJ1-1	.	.	CASSLDRGGKNTEAFF	TGTGCCAGCAGCTTGGATCGGGGAGGGAAAAACACTGAAGCTTTCTTT
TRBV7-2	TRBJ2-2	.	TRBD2	CASSNREGTGELFF	TGTGCCAGCAGCAACCGGGAGGGCACCGGGGAGCTGTTTTTT
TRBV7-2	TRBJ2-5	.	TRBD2	CASSFQRGAQETQYF	TGTGCCAGCAGCTTCCAGCGGGGGGCCCAAGAGACCCAGTACTTC
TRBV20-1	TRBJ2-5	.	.	CSASSSFQTQYF	TGCAGTGCTAGTAGTAGCTTCCAGACCCAGTACTTC
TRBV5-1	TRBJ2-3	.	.	CASSRGASADTQYF	TGCGCCAGCAGCCGAGGCGCGTCCGCAGATACGCAGTATTTT
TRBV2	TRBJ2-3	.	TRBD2	CASRRGAGTDTQYF	TGTGCCAGCAGGCGGGGGGCGGGCACAGATACGCAGTATTTT
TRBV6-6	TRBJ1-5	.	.	CASRAGDQGNQPQHF	TGTGCCAGCAGGGCCGGTGATCAGGGAAATCAGCCCCAGCATTTT
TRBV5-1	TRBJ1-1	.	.	CASSLETGNTEAFF	TGCGCCAGCAGCTTAGAGACAGGGAACACTGAAGCTTTCTTT
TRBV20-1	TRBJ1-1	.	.	CSASSGLRNTEAFF	TGCAGTGCTAGTTCCGGACTACGAAACACTGAAGCTTTCTTT